This entry lists 23 T cell receptor beta chains sequenced from one sample in a study of PD-L1 blockade in urothelial cancer. Data came from immunoSEQ multiplex PCR; TCRdb stores just in-frame clones and leaves some out. The sample includes tens of thousands of clones, more than 75% of them seen just once. Time point in this sample: peripheral blood 6 weeks after treatment start. The specimen was PBMCs, collected around atezolizumab (anti-PD-L1) treatment. Every receptor here comes from a man aged 55-75 years with urothelial cancer.

The gene calls are TRBV6-1 and TRBJ2-7; tentative D call: TRBD1 (5 bases). With 4 bases removed from V and 0 bases from J, the gap between germline ends came to 10 bases. Germline CDR1 MNHNS, CDR2 SASEGT. There are 14 residues in the CDR3. The CDR3 loop is CASSGYRSSYEQYF. The CDR3 DNA reads as TGTGCCAGCAGTGGCTACAGGAGCTCCTACGAGCAGTACTTC.

The rearrangement uses TRBV9 and TRBJ2-3; TRBD2 agrees at 13 bases. The germline gives CDR1 SGDLS, CDR2 YYNGEE. The CDR3 length is 17 residues. Trimming took 4 bases from V and 2 from J; bases not matched to a gene: 7. In DNA form, the CDR3 reads TGTGCCAGCAGCCCACGGGGACTAGCGGGGTTCACAGATACGCAGTATTTT. This gives the protein CASSPRGLAGFTDTQYF.

This chain uses TRBV9 with TRBJ2-1; D ambiguous. The ends were cut back, 4 bases at V and 0 bases at J, with 11 bases in the middle. The CDR3 length is 15 residues. The V gene's germline CDR1 is SGDLS and CDR2 YYNGEE. The chain's CDR3 is CASSSSGFSYNEQFF. CDR3 coding DNA: TGTGCCAGCAGCTCGTCCGGGTTCTCCTACAATGAGCAGTTCTTC.

This rearrangement joins TRBV6-6 to TRBJ1-1; 7 nucleotides line up with TRBD1. This CDR3 is built from 15 residues. Trimming cost V 6 bases and J 0 bases; bases outside gene matches: 7. CDR1 is MNHNY and CDR2 is SVGAGI in the germline V gene (reference sequence). The CDR3 reads CASRTQDRVNTEAFF. CDR3 nucleotide sequence: TGTGCCAGCAGAACCCAAGACAGGGTGAACACTGAAGCTTTCTTT.

In this sample, this clone turned up once. The V gene is TRBV4-1, the J gene TRBJ2-7; D is perhaps TRBD1 (6 bases). The CDR3 loop spans 16 amino acids. Per the germline V gene, CDR1 is MGHRA and CDR2 is YSYEKL. Trimming stripped 1 base from V and 2 bases from J, with 15 bases between. The CDR3 DNA is TGCGCCAGCAGCCAAGGGCCAGGGGCGACGCCCTACGAGCAGTACTTC. Amino acids: CASSQGPGATPYEQYF.

The chain joins TRBV9 to TRBJ2-4; D possibly corresponds to TRBD2 (5 bases). V was trimmed by 4 bases and J by 0 bases, leaving 14 bases between them. Per germline, CDR1 SGDLS and CDR2 YYNGEE. The CDR3 has 16 residues. The CDR3 loop is CASSPQGLLAKNIQYF. The CDR3, as DNA: TGTGCCAGCAGCCCCCAAGGACTGTTAGCCAAAAACATTCAGTACTTC.

A remark on this clone: Because the CDR3's place on the DNA is in doubt, the DNA is left out and the CDR3 is given as listed by TCRdb. The V and J genes are TRBV2 and TRBJ1-5; the D call TRBD1 from the table was never checked on the DNA. A total of 13 residues make up the CDR3, ends included. Germline V lookup: CDR1 SNHLY, CDR2 FYNNEI. CDR3 amino acids: CASILGPGQPQHF.

The V call is TRBV14, the J call TRBJ1-5, with 8 bases matching TRBD1. CDR1 and CDR2 from the germline V gene are SGHDN and FVKESK. This CDR3 comprises 17 residues. V shed 6 bases, J shed 4 bases, and the junction held 14 bases outside the gene matches. CDR3: CASRKDRDSKGNQPQHF. The CDR3 nucleotides are TGTGCCAGCAGGAAGGACAGGGATAGCAAGGGGAATCAGCCCCAGCATTTT. The whole variable domain, remainder taken from reference TRBV14 and TRBJ1-5, is EAGVTQFPSHSVIEKGQTVTLRCDPISGHDNLYWYRRVMGKEIKFLLHFVKESKQDESGMPNNRFLAERTGGTYSTLKVQPAELEDSGVYFCASRKDRDSKGNQPQHFGDGTRLSIL.

CDR3 nucleotide sequence: TGCGCCAGCAGTGCTGGGAGGTTGAGCGGGGGGGCCTATGAGCAGTTCTTC. Protein sequence: CASSAGRLSGGAYEQFF. The V gene is TRBV10-2, the J gene TRBJ2-1, with 10 bases identical to TRBD2. V lost 4 bases and J lost 8; bases outside the gene matches: 14. The germline V gene has CDR1 WSHSY and CDR2 SAAADI. The CDR3 runs 17 residues.

J is TRBJ2-5 and V is TRBV9, with 9 bases identical to TRBD2. The CDR3 is 16 residues long. CDR1 and CDR2 from the germline V gene are SGDLS and YYNGEE. The V and J ends lost 0 bases and 1 base, in that order; junction bases with no gene match: 4. CDR3 sequence: CASSVGGRGGQETQYF. In nucleotides, the CDR3 is TGTGCCAGCAGCGTAGGAGGGCGGGGGGGCCAAGAGACCCAGTACTTC.

The genes are TRBV28 and TRBJ1-1; no clear D gene. Trimming shortened V by 3 bases and J by 7 bases, and 15 bases separated the two germline ends. The CDR3 has 14 amino acids. Germline values: CDR1 MDHEN, CDR2 SYDVKM. CDR3 nucleotides: TGTGCCAGCAGTTTGCGGGGATACTTCGGTGAAGCTTTCTTT. Protein sequence: CASSLRGYFGEAFF.

The rearrangement joins TRBV5-6 to TRBJ2-1; no clear D gene. The CDR3 length is 14 residues. The V gene lost 0 bases and the J gene lost 0 bases, with 4 bases spanning the gap. Germline assignment: CDR1 SGHDT and CDR2 YYEEEE. CDR3: CASSLVSSYNEQFF. CDR3 coding DNA: TGTGCCAGCAGCTTGGTATCCTCCTACAATGAGCAGTTCTTC.

The chain couples TRBV5-1 to TRBJ1-5, with 7 bases that match TRBD1. J lost 6 bases, V lost 3 bases, and 9 bases had no gene match. Germline CDR1 reads SGHRS; CDR2 reads YFSETQ. The CDR3 is 15 amino acids. As DNA, the CDR3 is TGCGCCAGCAGCTCAACAGGGGCCTTAGGTCAGCCCCAGCATTTT. This codes for CASSSTGALGQPQHF.

The CDR3 DNA reads as TGTGCCAGCAGCTACAGGGGCCAGAACACTGAAGCTTTCTTT. Translated: CASSYRGQNTEAFF. The chain recombines TRBV27 with TRBJ1-1; 7 nucleotides agree with TRBD1. From germline, CDR1 is MNHEY and CDR2 SMNVEV (reference sequence). V shed 6 bases, J shed 1 base, and the junction held 5 bases outside the gene matches. This CDR3 is 14 amino acids long.

The rearrangement links TRBV7-9 to TRBJ1-4; D is perhaps TRBD1 (6 bases). The CDR3 totals 14 residues. Germline CDR1 SEHNR, CDR2 FQNEAQ (reference sequence). V dropped 5 bases and J dropped 8 bases, with 15 bases sitting between them. The CDR3 spells CASSTDRLGEKLFF. CDR3 nucleotide sequence: TGTGCCAGCAGCACCGACAGGTTAGGAGAAAAACTGTTTTTT. Full variable domain (outside the CDR3, taken from reference TRBV7-9 and TRBJ1-4): DTGVSQNPRHKITKRGQNVTFRCDPISEHNRLYWYRQTLGQGPEFLTYFQNEAQLEKSRLLSDRFSAERPKGSFSTLEIQRTEQGDSAMYLCASSTDRLGEKLFFGSGTQLSVL.

The chain has TRBV6-1 and TRBJ2-7; TRBD1 matches 7 bases. J was trimmed by 2 bases and V by 5 bases; bases with no gene match: 6. This CDR3 region has 14 residues. Looked up from germline, CDR1 is MNHNS and CDR2 is SASEGT. The CDR3 loop is CASSQTGTTYEQYF. In nucleotides, the CDR3 is TGTGCCAGCAGTCAGACAGGGACGACCTACGAGCAGTACTTC.

The chain links TRBV30 to TRBJ1-2; the match to TRBD1 covers 8 bases. The CDR3 spans 15 residues. Germline loops: CDR1 GTSNPN, CDR2 SVGIG (reference sequence). Trimming cost V 5 bases and J 5 bases; bases outside gene matches: 13. The DNA for the CDR3 is TGTGCCTGGGTTTCTCAGGGGGCGAGTGGATATGGCTACACCTTC. This encodes CAWVSQGASGYGYTF.

V is TRBV21-1 and J is TRBJ2-7; the table names TRBD1, a call not compared with the DNA. TRBV21-1 constitutes a pseudogene. This CDR3 spans 16 amino acids. Here the CDR3 reads CASSRGSLRGTYEQYF. Here the CDR3 DNA reads TGTGCCAGCAGCAGAGGAAGTCTAAGGGGGACCTACGAGCAGTACTTC.

This chain joins TRBV6-1 and TRBJ2-2; 7 nucleotides line up with TRBD1. The germline CDR1 and CDR2 sequences are MNHNS and SASEGT. Germline trimming cut 3 bases from V and 7 bases from J; bases unmatched to any gene: 8. The CDR3 covers 15 residues. In DNA form, the CDR3 reads TGTGCCAGCAGTGACAGTAATAGGGGGCTCGGGGAGCTGTTTTTT. It is translated as CASSDSNRGLGELFF.

The rearrangement joins TRBV4-3 to TRBJ2-3; TRBD2 matches 7 bases. Trimming removed 3 bases from V and 3 bases from J; junction bases left unmatched: 15. The germline V gene has CDR1 LGHNA and CDR2 YSLEER. The CDR3 is 18 residues long. CDR3 residues: CASSQRVRTSSGTDTQYF. CDR3 DNA sequence: TGCGCCAGCAGCCAGAGGGTCCGGACTAGTTCGGGGACAGATACGCAGTATTTT.

The gene calls are TRBV7-8 and TRBJ1-5, with 9 bases matching TRBD1. This CDR3 comprises 15 residues. Germline CDR1 reads SGHVS; CDR2 reads FQNEAQ. With V trimmed by 5 bases and J by 5 bases, 7 bases remained unmatched. The CDR3 loop is CASSATGGADQPQHF. CDR3 nucleotides: TGTGCCAGCAGCGCTACAGGGGGCGCAGATCAGCCCCAGCATTTT.

The chain links TRBV19 to TRBJ2-7; 11 nucleotides agree with TRBD1. This CDR3 has 15 residues. J lost 3 bases, V lost 5 bases, and 6 bases had no gene match. The V gene's germline CDR1 is LNHDA and CDR2 SQIVND (reference sequence). The CDR3 is CASSFYGTGGYEQYF. CDR3 nucleotide sequence: TGTGCCAGTAGTTTTTATGGGACAGGGGGCTACGAGCAGTACTTC. The full variable domain, with the rest looked up from reference TRBV19 and TRBJ2-7, is DGGITQSPKYLFRKEGQNVTLSCEQNLNHDAMYWYRQDPGQGLRLIYYSQIVNDFQKGDIAEGYSVSREKKESFPLTVTSAQKNPTAFYLCASSFYGTGGYEQYFGPGTRLTVT.

This clone was detected only once. The chain couples TRBV11-1 to TRBJ2-1, with D possibly being TRBD1 (7 bases). This CDR3 region has 13 residues. From germline, CDR1 is SGHAT and CDR2 FQDESV (reference sequence). The V gene lost 3 bases and the J gene lost 6 bases, with 9 bases spanning the gap. The CDR3 sequence: CASSFQGGNEQFF. The CDR3 nucleotides are TGTGCCAGCAGCTTCCAGGGGGGCAATGAGCAGTTCTTC. Together with reference TRBV11-1 and TRBJ2-1, the CDR3 gives the full variable domain: EAEVAQSPRYKITEKSQAVAFWCDPISGHATLYWYRQILGQGPELLVQFQDESVVDDSQLPKDRFSAERLKGVDSTLKIQPAELGDSAMYLCASSFQGGNEQFFGPGTRLTVL.